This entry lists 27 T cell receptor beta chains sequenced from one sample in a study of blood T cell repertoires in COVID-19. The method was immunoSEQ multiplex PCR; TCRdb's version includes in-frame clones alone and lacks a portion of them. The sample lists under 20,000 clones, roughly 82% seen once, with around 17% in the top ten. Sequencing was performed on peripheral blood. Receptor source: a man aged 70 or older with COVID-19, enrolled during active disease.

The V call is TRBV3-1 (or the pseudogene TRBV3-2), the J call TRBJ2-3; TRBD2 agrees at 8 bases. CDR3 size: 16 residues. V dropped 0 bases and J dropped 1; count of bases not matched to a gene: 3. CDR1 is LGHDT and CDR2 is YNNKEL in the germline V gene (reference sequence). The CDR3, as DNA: TGTGCCAGCAGCCAAGAGGCGGGGGGCCGCACAGATACGCAGTATTTT. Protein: CASSQEAGGRTDTQYF.

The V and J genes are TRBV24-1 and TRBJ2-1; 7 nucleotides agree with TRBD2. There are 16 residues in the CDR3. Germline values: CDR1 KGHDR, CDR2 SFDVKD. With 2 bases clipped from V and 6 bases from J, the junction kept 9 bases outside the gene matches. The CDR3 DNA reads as TGTGCCACCAGTGATTCTGTGCGGGGGAGGGGCAATGAGCAGTTCTTC. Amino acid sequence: CATSDSVRGRGNEQFF.

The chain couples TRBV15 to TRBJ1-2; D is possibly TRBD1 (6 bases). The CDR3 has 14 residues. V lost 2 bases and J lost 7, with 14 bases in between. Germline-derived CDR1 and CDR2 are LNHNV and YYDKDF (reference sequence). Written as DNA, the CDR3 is TGTGCCACCAGCAGAAACCGGGACACCTCTGGCTACACCTTC. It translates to CATSRNRDTSGYTF. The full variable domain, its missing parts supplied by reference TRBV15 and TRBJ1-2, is DAMVIQNPRYQVTQFGKPVTLSCSQTLNHNVMYWYQQKSSQAPKLLFHYYDKDFNNEADTPDNFQSRRPNTSFCFLDIRSPGLGDTAMYLCATSRNRDTSGYTFGSGTRLTVV.

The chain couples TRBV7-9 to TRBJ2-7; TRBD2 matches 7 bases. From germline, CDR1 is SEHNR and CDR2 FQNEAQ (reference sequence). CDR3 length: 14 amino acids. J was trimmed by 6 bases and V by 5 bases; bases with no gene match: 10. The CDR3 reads CASSVRGSNREQYF. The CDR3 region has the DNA TGTGCCAGCAGCGTACGCGGGAGTAATCGCGAGCAGTACTTC.

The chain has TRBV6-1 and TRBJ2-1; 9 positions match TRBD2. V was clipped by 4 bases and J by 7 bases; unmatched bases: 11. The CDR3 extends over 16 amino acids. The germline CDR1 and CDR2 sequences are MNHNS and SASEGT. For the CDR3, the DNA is TGTGCCAGCAGTGCTACTAGAGCGGGGGGCTTAAATGAGCAGTTCTTC. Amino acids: CASSATRAGGLNEQFF.

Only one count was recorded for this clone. CDR3 protein: CASKNQGGVAYEQYF. CDR3 bases: TGTGCCAGCAAGAATCAGGGGGGAGTCGCCTACGAGCAGTACTTC. The chain is built from TRBV28 and TRBJ2-7; D might be TRBD1 (7 bases). Germline V gene data show CDR1 as MDHEN and CDR2 as SYDVKM. V lost 7 bases, J lost 2 bases, and 18 bases lay in between. The length of the CDR3 is 15 residues.

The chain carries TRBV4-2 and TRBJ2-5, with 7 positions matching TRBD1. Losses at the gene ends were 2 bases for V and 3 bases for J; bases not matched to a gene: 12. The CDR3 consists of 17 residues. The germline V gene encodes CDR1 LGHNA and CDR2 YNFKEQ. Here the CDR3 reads CASSQILRDSDEETQYF. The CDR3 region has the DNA TGTGCCAGCAGCCAAATACTTCGGGACAGTGATGAAGAGACCCAGTACTTC.

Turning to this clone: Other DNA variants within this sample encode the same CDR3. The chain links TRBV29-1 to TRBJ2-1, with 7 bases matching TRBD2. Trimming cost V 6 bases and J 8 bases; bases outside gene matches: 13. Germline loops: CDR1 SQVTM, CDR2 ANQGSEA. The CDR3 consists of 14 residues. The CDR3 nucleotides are TGCAGCGTAGGCTCATTGGGAGGGGTGGATGAGCAGTTCTTC. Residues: CSVGSLGGVDEQFF.

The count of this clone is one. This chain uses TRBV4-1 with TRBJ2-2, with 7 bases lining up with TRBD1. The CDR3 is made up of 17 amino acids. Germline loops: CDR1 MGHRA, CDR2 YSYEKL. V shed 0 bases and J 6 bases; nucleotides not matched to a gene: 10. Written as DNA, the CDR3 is TGCGCCAGCAGCCAAGAGGAAGGGGGCCGTTTCCCCGGGGAGCTGTTTTTT. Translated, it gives CASSQEEGGRFPGELFF.

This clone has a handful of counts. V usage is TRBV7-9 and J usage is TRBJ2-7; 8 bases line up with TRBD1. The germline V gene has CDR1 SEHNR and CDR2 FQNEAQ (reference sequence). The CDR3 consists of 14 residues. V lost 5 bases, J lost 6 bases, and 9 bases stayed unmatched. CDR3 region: CASSARDRRSEQYF. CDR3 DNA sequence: TGTGCCAGCAGCGCGAGGGACAGGCGTTCCGAGCAGTACTTC.

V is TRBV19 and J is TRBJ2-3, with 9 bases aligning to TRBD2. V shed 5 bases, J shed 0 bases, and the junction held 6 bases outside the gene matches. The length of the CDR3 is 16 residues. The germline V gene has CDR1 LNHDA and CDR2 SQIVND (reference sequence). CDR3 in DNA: TGTGCCAGTAGTCCTCGACTAGCGGAAAGCACAGATACGCAGTATTTT. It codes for CASSPRLAESTDTQYF.

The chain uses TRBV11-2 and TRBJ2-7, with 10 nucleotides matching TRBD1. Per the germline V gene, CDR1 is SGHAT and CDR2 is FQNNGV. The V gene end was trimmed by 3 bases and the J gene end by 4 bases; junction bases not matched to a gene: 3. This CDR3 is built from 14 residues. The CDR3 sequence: CASSFLDRGYEQYF. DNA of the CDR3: TGTGCCAGCAGCTTTCTGGACAGGGGGTACGAGCAGTACTTC.

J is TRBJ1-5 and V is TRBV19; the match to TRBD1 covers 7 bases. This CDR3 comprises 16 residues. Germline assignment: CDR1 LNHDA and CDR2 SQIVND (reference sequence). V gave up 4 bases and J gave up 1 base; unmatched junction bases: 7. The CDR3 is CASSKGGAWSNQPQHF. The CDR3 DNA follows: TGTGCCAGTAGTAAAGGGGGCGCGTGGAGCAATCAGCCCCAGCATTTT. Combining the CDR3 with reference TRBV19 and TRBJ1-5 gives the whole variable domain DGGITQSPKYLFRKEGQNVTLSCEQNLNHDAMYWYRQDPGQGLRLIYYSQIVNDFQKGDIAEGYSVSREKKESFPLTVTSAQKNPTAFYLCASSKGGAWSNQPQHFGDGTRLSIL.

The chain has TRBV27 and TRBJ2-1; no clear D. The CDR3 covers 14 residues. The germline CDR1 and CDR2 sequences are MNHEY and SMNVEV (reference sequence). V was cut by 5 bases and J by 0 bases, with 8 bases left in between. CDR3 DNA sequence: TGTGCCAGCAGTCCCGGGTTCTCCTACAATGAGCAGTTCTTC. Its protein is CASSPGFSYNEQFF.

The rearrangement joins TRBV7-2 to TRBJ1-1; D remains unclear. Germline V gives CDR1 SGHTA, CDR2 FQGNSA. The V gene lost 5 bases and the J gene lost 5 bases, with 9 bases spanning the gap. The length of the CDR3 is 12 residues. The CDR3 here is CASSPQKTEAFF. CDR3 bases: TGTGCCAGCAGCCCACAGAAGACTGAAGCTTTCTTT.

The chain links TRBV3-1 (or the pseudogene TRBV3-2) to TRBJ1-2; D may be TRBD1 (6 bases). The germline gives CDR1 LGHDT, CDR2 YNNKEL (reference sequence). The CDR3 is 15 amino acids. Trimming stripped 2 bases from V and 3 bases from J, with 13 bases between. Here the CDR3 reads CASSQTGFRDYGYTF. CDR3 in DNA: TGTGCCAGCAGCCAAACAGGGTTTCGGGACTATGGCTACACCTTC.

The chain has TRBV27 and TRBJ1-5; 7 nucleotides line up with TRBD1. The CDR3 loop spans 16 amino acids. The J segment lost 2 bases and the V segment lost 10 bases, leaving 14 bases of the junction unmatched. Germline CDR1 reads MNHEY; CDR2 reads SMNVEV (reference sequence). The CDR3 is CATALRGGAGNQPQHF. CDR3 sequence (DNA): TGTGCCACGGCCCTACGAGGGGGCGCCGGCAATCAGCCCCAGCATTTT.

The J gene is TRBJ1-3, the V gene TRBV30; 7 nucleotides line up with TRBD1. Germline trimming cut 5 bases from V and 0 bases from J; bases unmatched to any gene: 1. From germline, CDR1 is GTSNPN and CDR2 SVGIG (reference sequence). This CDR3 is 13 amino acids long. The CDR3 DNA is TGTGCCTGGGGGACAGCCTCTGGAAACACCATATATTTT. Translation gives CAWGTASGNTIYF.

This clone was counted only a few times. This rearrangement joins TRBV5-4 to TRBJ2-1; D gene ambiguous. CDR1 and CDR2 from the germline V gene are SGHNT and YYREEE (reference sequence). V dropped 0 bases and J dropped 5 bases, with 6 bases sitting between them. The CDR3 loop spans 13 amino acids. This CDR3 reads CASSLVANNEQFF. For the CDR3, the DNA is TGTGCCAGCAGCTTGGTCGCTAACAATGAGCAGTTCTTC.

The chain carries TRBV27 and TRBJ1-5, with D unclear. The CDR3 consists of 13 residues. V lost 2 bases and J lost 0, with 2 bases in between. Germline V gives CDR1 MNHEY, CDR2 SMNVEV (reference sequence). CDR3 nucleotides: TGTGCCAGCAGTTTACGTAGCAATCAGCCCCAGCATTTT. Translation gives CASSLRSNQPQHF.

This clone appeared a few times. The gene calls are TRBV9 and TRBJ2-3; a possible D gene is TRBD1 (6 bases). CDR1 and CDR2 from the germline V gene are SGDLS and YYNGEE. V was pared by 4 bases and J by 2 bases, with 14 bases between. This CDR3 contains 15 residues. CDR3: CASSPTQGFTDTQYF. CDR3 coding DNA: TGTGCCAGCAGCCCTACACAGGGCTTCACAGATACGCAGTATTTT.

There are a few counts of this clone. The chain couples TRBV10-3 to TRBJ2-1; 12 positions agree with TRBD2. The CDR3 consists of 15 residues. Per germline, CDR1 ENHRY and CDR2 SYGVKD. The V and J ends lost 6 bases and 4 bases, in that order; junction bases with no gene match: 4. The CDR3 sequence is CAIRRTSGVYNEQFF. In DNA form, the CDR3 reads TGTGCCATCAGACGGACTAGCGGGGTATACAATGAGCAGTTCTTC.

In nucleotides, the CDR3 is TGTGCCAGCAGCGCCGGGACAGCTAACTATGGCTACACCTTC. Its protein product is CASSAGTANYGYTF. The V gene is TRBV2, the J gene TRBJ1-2, with 7 nucleotides matching TRBD1. The junction had 4 bases not matched to a gene; V was cut back by 6 bases and J by 0 bases. Looked up from germline, CDR1 is SNHLY and CDR2 is FYNNEI. This CDR3 is built from 14 residues.

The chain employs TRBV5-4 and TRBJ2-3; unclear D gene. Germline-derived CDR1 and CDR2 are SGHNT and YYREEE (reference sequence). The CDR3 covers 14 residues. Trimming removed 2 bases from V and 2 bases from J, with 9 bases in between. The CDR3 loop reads CASSLRDSTDTQYF. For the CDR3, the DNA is TGTGCCAGCAGCTTACGTGACTCCACAGATACGCAGTATTTT.

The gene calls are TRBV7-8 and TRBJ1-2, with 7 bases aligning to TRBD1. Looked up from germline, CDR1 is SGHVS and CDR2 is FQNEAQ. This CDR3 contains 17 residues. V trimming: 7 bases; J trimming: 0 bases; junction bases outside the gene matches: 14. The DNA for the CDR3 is TGTGCCAGCACCGCGGGACAGCGGCTTAGATCTAACTATGGCTACACCTTC. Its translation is CASTAGQRLRSNYGYTF.

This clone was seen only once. The CDR3 sequence: CASSPHEGANTEAFF. DNA for the CDR3: TGCGCCAGCAGCCCCCACGAAGGGGCGAACACTGAAGCTTTCTTT. The chain has TRBV5-1 and TRBJ1-1; TRBD1 is a possible D gene (5 bases). The CDR3 spans 15 residues. Looked up from germline, CDR1 is SGHRS and CDR2 is YFSETQ. Trimming left V 4 bases short and J 1 base short, with 14 bases between. Drawing the rest from reference TRBV5-1 and TRBJ1-1, the complete variable domain is KAGVTQTPRYLIKTRGQQVTLSCSPISGHRSVSWYQQTPGQGLQFLFEYFSETQRNKGNFPGRFSGRQFSNSRSEMNVSTLELGDSALYLCASSPHEGANTEAFFGQGTRLTVV.

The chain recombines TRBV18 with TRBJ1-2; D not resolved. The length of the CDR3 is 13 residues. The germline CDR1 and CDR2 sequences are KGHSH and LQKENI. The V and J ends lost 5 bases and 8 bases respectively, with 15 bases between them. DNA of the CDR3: TGTGCCAGCTCAGGGTCGGACTCCAGGGGCTACACCTTC. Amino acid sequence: CASSGSDSRGYTF.